This T cell receptor beta chain appears in the sequencing data of a study of OX40 agonist ivuxolimab in advanced cancers. Broader study findings: At doses 0.1 to 3.0 mg/kg, CD4+ and CD8+ clones expanded. Some nonresponders also had low normalized T-cell clonal expansion.

Of note for this clone: The antigen remains unidentified.

Clones were sequenced by immunoSEQ multiplex PCR, and TCRdb holds only the in-frame ones, with some missing. Of about 64,000 clones in the sample, about 88% were seen once. Researchers took blood at baseline, on cycle 4 day 1, and on cycle 7 day 1. This receptor was taken from an adult with an advanced solid tumor such as melanoma, head and neck, liver or kidney cancer. Here the sequenced sample was CD4+ or CD8+ T cells sorted from blood, taken in a trial of the OX40 agonist ivuxolimab.

The CDR3: CASSLVMGTEAFF. CDR3 bases: TGTGCCAGCAGTTTGGTCATGGGGACTGAAGCTTTCTTT. The rearrangement links TRBV28 to TRBJ1-1; D ambiguous. Germline-derived CDR1 and CDR2 are MDHEN and SYDVKM. CDR3 length equals 13 residues. The ends were cut back, 3 bases at V and 5 bases at J, with 10 bases in the middle.